The clone carrying this TCR beta chain has just one count. Its antigen remains unidentified. The sample comes from a study of shared clonotypes between healthy human individuals. Study context: Aged between 18 and 49, the donors were two women and three men.

Naive CD8 cells lacked CD45RO, underwent positive selection for CCR7 and left out terminally differentiated effector memory CD45RA+ cells. General study points: Several donors showed sharing of 4.5% to 5% of naive CD4 clonotypes. Non-shared clonotypes were found to have lower generation probabilities than the clonotypes that were shared by all four of the sorted-subset donors.

The V and J ends lost 5 bases and 6 bases, in that order; junction bases with no gene match: 7. This CDR3 is 15 amino acids long. Germline-derived CDR1 and CDR2 are MNHEY and SMNVEV (reference sequence). Generated by immunoSEQ multiplex PCR, the TCRdb table keeps only in-frame clones and is missing some. The sample has about 590,000 clones, just under 97% seen once. Sequencing was carried out using naive CD8+ T cells sorted from blood. The origin of this receptor is a woman in her 30s in good health. The V call is TRBV27, the J call TRBJ2-1; 10 positions agree with TRBD2. CDR3: CASSRTSGFGNEQFF. CDR3 DNA: TGTGCCAGCAGTCGGACTAGCGGCTTTGGCAATGAGCAGTTCTTC.